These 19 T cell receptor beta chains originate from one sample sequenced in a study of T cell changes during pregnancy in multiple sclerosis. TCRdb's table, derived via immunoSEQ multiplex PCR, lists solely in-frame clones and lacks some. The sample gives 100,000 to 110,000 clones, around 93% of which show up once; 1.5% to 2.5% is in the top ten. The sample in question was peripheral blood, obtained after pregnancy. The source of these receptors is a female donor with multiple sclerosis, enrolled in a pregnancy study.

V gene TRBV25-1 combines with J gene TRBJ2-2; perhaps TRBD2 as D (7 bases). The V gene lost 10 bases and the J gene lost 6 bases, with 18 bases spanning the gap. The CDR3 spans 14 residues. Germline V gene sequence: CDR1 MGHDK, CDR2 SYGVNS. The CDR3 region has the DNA TGTGCCACGGCACGTGGGGGGGCGGCCGGGGAGCTGTTTTTT. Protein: CATARGGAAGELFF.

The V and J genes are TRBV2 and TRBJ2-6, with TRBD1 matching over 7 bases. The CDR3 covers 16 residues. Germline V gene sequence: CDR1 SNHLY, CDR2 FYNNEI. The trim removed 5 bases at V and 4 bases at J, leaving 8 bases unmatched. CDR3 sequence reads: CASSRQGRAGANVLTF. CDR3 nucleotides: TGTGCCAGCAGTCGACAGGGAAGAGCCGGGGCCAACGTCCTGACTTTC. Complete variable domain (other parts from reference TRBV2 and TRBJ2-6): EPEVTQTPSHQVTQMGQEVILRCVPISNHLYFYWYRQILGQKVEFLVSFYNNEISEKSEIFDDQFSVERPDGSNFTLKIRSTKLEDSAMYFCASSRQGRAGANVLTFGAGSRLTVL.

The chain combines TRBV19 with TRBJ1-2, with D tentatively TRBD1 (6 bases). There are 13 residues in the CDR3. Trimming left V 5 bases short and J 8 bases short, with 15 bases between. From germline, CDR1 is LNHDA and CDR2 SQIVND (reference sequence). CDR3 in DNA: TGTGCCAGTAGTTTACGGGACATCCACGGCTACACCTTC. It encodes CASSLRDIHGYTF. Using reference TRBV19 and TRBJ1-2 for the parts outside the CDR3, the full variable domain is DGGITQSPKYLFRKEGQNVTLSCEQNLNHDAMYWYRQDPGQGLRLIYYSQIVNDFQKGDIAEGYSVSREKKESFPLTVTSAQKNPTAFYLCASSLRDIHGYTFGSGTRLTVV.

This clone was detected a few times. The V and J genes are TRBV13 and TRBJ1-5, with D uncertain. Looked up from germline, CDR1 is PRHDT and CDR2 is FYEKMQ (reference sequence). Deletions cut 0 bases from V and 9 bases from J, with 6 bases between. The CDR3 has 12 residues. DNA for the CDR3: TGTGCCAGCAGCTTAGGCCAGGCGCCCCAGCATTTT. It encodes CASSLGQAPQHF. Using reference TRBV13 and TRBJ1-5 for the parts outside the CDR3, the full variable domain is AAGVIQSPRHLIKEKRETATLKCYPIPRHDTVYWYQQGPGQDPQFLISFYEKMQSDKGSIPDRFSAQQFSDYHSELNMSSLELGDSALYFCASSLGQAPQHFGDGTRLSIL.

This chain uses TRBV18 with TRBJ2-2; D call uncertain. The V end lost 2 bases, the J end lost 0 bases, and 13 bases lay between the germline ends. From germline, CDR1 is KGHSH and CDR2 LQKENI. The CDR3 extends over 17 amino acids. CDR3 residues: CASSPYTANTNTGELFF. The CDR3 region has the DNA TGTGCCAGCTCACCATATACAGCCAATACGAACACCGGGGAGCTGTTTTTT.

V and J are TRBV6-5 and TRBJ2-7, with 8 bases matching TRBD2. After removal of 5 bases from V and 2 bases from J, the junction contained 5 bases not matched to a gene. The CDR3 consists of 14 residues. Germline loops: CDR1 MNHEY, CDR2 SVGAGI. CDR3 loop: CASSTRGGTYEQYF. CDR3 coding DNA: TGTGCCAGCAGTACACGGGGGGGAACCTACGAGCAGTACTTC.

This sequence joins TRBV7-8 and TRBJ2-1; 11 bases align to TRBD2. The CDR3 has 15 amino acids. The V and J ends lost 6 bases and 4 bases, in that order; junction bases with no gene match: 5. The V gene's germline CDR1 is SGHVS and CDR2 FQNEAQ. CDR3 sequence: CASRQRLAGYNEQFF. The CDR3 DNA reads TGTGCCAGCAGACAAAGACTAGCGGGGTACAATGAGCAGTTCTTC.

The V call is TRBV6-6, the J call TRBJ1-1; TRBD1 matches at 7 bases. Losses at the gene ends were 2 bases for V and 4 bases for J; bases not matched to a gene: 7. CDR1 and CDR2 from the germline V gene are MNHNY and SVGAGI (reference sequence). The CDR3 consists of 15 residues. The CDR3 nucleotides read TGTGCCAGCAGTTACACGGGACAGCCCAGCACTGAAGCTTTCTTT. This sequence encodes CASSYTGQPSTEAFF.

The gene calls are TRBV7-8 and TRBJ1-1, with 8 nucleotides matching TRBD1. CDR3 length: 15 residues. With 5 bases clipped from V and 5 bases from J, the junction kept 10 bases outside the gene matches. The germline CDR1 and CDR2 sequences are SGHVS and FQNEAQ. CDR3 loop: CASSPTRGLWTEAFF. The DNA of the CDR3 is TGTGCCAGCAGCCCTACCAGGGGGCTTTGGACTGAAGCTTTCTTT.

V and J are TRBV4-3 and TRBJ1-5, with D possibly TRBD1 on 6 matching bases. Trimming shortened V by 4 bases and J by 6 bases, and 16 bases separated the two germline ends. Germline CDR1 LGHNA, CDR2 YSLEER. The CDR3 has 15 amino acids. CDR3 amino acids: CASSRTTQGSQPQHF. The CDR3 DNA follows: TGCGCCAGCAGCCGCACCACACAGGGAAGTCAGCCCCAGCATTTT.

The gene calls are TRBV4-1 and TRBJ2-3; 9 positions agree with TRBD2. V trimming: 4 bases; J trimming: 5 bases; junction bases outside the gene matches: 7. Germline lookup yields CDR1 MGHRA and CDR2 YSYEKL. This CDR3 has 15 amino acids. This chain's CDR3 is CASSRLAGEGDTQYF. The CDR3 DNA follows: TGCGCCAGCAGCCGGTTAGCGGGAGAGGGAGATACGCAGTATTTT.

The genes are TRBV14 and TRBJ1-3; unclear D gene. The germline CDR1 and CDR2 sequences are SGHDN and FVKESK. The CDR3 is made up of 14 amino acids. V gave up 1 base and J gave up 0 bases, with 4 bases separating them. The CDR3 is CASSQAVSGNTIYF. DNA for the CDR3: TGTGCCAGCAGCCAAGCCGTCTCTGGAAACACCATATATTTT.

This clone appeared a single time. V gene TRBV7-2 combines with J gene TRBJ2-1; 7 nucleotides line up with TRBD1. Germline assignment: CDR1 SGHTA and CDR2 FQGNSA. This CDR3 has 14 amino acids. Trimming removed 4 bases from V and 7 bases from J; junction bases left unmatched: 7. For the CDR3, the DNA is TGTGCCAGCAGCTCACAGGGGTTTCTGAATGAGCAGTTCTTC. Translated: CASSSQGFLNEQFF.

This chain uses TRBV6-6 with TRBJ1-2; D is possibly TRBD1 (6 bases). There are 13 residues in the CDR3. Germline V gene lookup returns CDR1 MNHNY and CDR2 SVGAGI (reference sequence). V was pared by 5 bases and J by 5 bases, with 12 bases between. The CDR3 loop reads CASSQGSRYGYTF. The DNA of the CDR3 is TGTGCCAGCAGTCAGGGGTCGCGGTATGGCTACACCTTC.

This CDR3 is CASSYKRDTQYF. CDR3 nucleotide sequence: TGTGCCAGCAGTTACAAGAGGGATACGCAGTATTTT. The rearrangement links TRBV28 to TRBJ2-3; D is ambiguous. Deletions cut 4 bases from V and 6 bases from J, with 8 bases between. This CDR3 is built from 12 residues. Germline CDR1 MDHEN, CDR2 SYDVKM.

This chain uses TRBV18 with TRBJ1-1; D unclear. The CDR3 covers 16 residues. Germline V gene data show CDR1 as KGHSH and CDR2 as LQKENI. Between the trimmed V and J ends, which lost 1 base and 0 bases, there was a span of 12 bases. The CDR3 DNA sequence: TGTGCCAGCTCACCACTAACACAGAGCATGAACACTGAAGCTTTCTTT. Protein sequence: CASSPLTQSMNTEAFF.

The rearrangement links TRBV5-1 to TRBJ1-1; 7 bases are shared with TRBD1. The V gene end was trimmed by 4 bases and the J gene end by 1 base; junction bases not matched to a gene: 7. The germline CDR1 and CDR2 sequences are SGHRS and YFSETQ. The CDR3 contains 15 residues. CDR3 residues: CASSPQTGRNTEAFF. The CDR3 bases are TGCGCCAGCAGCCCACAGACAGGGAGGAACACTGAAGCTTTCTTT.

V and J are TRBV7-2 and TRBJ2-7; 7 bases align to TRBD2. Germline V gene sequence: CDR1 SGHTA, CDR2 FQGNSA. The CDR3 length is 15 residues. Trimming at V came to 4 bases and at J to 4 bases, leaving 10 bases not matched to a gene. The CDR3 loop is CASSSNRAGWYEQYF. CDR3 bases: TGTGCCAGCAGCTCAAACCGAGCGGGGTGGTACGAGCAGTACTTC.

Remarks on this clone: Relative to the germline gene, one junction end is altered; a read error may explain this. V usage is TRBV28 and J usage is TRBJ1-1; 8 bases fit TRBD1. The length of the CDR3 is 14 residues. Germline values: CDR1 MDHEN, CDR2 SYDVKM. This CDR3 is CASRSLPQGAEAFF. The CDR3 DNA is TGTGCCAGCAGAAGTCTTCCTCAGGGGGCTGAGGCTTTCTTT.